These T cell receptor beta chains were read from a single sample in a study of tumor-infiltrating lymphocytes in primary liver carcinoma. One entry per CDR3 protein, called by TCRdb with MiXCR from the multiplex PCR reads. The table includes tens of thousands of distinct CDR3 sequences, about 70% detected once. Material: liver tumor tissue from sampling region 3. Receptors originate from a man aged 35 to 55 with primary liver carcinoma and hepatitis B virus infection. CDR3s include the opening cysteine and the closing phenylalanine or tryptophan. D genes are given only for firm matches. Not every row has a clone size; where given, it reads once, few, many or a size class.

size: NA; D: NA; V: TRBV6-5; J: TRBJ2-1; CDR3: CASSYYGAMRNAEHFF; DNA: TGTGCCAGCAGTTACTACGGGGCGATGAGGAACGCTGAGCATTTCTTC
size: NA; D: NA; V: TRBV28; J: TRBJ2-1; CDR3: CTSTLHYGLARVDEQFF; DNA: TGTACCAGCACTCTACATTATGGGCTAGCGAGGGTAGATGAGCAGTTCTTC
size: few; D: NA; V: TRBV11-2; J: TRBJ2-1; CDR3: CASSYGAAYNEQFF; DNA: TGTGCCAGCAGCTACGGGGCAGCGTACAATGAGCAGTTCTTC
size: many; D: NA; V: TRBV13; J: TRBJ2-7; CDR3: CASSRGGSYEQYF; DNA: TGTGCCAGCAGCCGAGGCGGATCCTACGAGCAGTACTTC
size: NA; D: NA; V: TRBV4-2; J: TRBJ2-5; CDR3: CASSQDRGSRETQYF; DNA: TGTGCCAGCAGCCAAGATCGAGGTTCCAGAGAGACCCAGTACTTC
size: NA; D: TRBD2; V: TRBV6-4; J: TRBJ2-3; CDR3: CANSDLTSGSTDTQYF; DNA: TGTGCCAACAGTGACTTGACTAGCGGGAGTACAGATACGCAGTATTTT
size: NA; D: TRBD2; V: TRBV6-2/TRBV6-3; J: TRBJ2-3; CDR3: CARSYSPGGNTDTQYF; DNA: TGTGCCAGGAGTTACTCTCCGGGAGGGAACACAGATACGCAATATTTT
size: many; D: TRBD1; V: TRBV30; J: TRBJ1-2; CDR3: CAWSGTLQGARGYTF; DNA: TGTGCCTGGAGCGGAACCCTACAGGGGGCGCGTGGCTACACCTTC
size: NA; D: NA; V: TRBV4-2; J: TRBJ2-6; CDR3: CASSPEGPHFGVNVLTF; DNA: TGTGCCAGCAGTCCAGAGGGGCCTCACTTTGGGGTCAACGTCCTCACTTTC
size: NA; D: TRBD2; V: TRBV11-1; J: TRBJ2-4; CDR3: CASSPSGGNFQYF; DNA: TGTGCTAGCAGCCCCTCGGGAGGAAACTTTCAGTATTTC
size: NA; D: TRBD2; V: TRBV11-1; J: TRBJ2-1; CDR3: CASSLGLTGEVDNEQLF; DNA: TGTGCCAGCAGCCTGGGACTAACGGGAGAAGTTGACAATGAGCAATTATTC
size: NA; D: NA; V: TRBV5-6; J: TRBJ2-5; CDR3: CAGSSTSQETQYF; DNA: TGTGCCGGCAGCTCGACGTCGCAAGAGACCCAGTACTTC
size: many; D: NA; V: TRBV20-1; J: TRBJ2-1; CDR3: CSARDGLGSNEQFF; DNA: TGCAGTGCTAGAGATGGTCTGGGGTCGAATGAGCAGTTCTTC
size: once; D: TRBD2; V: TRBV5-5; J: TRBJ2-7; CDR3: CASSLTSGDCEQYF; DNA: TGTGCCAGCAGCTTAACTAGCGGAGACTGCGAGCAGTACTTC
size: NA; D: NA; V: TRBV6-2/TRBV6-3; J: TRBJ2-7; CDR3: CASSQTRGNSEQYF; DNA: TGTGCCAGCAGTCAGACTAGAGGGAATTCCGAGCAGTACTTC
size: many; D: TRBD2; V: TRBV29-1; J: TRBJ2-1; CDR3: CSVEDSSGRLDEQFF; DNA: TGCAGCGTTGAAGATAGTAGCGGGAGACTGGATGAGCAGTTCTTC
size: NA; D: NA; V: TRBV10-1; J: TRBJ2-1; CDR3: CASSVSIYPLNEQFF; DNA: TGCGCCAGCAGTGTGTCGATTTATCCCCTCAATGAGCAGTTCTTC
size: NA; D: TRBD1; V: TRBV28; J: TRBJ1-5; CDR3: CTSSLRYRGLQPQHF; DNA: TGTACCAGCAGTTTACGGTACAGGGGGCTTCAGCCCCAACATTTT
size: NA; D: TRBD2; V: TRBV11-1; J: TRBJ2-1; CDR3: CARSLGLAGEVDEEQLF; DNA: TGTGCCAGGAGCCTGGGACTAGCGGGAGAAGTTGACGAAGAGCAGCTCTTC
size: NA; D: TRBD2; V: TRBV10-2; J: TRBJ2-3; CDR3: CASSGPGLEGDTQYF; DNA: TGCGCCAGCAGTGGCCCCGGACTAGAGGGAGATACGCAGTATTTT
size: NA; D: NA; V: TRBV6-6; J: TRBJ2-3; CDR3: CASSLRGFGTDTQYF; DNA: TGTGCCAGCAGCTTGAGGGGATTTGGCACAGATACGCAGTATTTT
size: NA; D: NA; V: TRBV28; J: TRBJ2-1; CDR3: CASSLDPGQVYNGQFF; DNA: TGTGCCAGCAGTTTAGACCCGGGGCAGGTCTACAATGGGCAGTTCTTC
size: NA; D: TRBD2; V: TRBV28; J: TRBJ2-1; CDR3: CVNSLHYGLARVDEQFF; DNA: TGTGTCAACAGTCTACATTATGGACTAGCGAGGGTAGATGAGCAGTTCTTC
size: NA; D: NA; V: TRBV2; J: TRBJ2-7; CDR3: CANTPWGRTPEQYF; DNA: TGTGCCAACACCCCTTGGGGGAGGACCCCCGAGCAGTACTTC
size: NA; D: TRBD2; V: TRBV6-6; J: TRBJ2-7; CDR3: CASSHSTLSGSNEQYF; DNA: TGTGCCAGCAGTCACAGCACGCTTAGCGGGAGCAACGAGCAGTACTTC
size: many; D: NA; V: TRBV7-8; J: TRBJ2-7; CDR3: CASSLALSYEQYF; DNA: TGTGCCAGCAGCTTAGCCCTCTCCTACGAGCAGTACTTC
size: NA; D: NA; V: TRBV20-1; J: TRBJ2-1; CDR3: CSAFPRMGSYNEQFF; DNA: TGCAGTGCTTTCCCTAGGATGGGGTCCTACAATGAGCAGTTCTTC
size: many; D: NA; V: TRBV4-1; J: TRBJ2-7; CDR3: CASSPSPGGVSYEQYF; DNA: TGCGCCAGCAGCCCCTCCCCAGGGGGGGTCTCCTACGAGCAGTACTTC
size: NA; D: NA; V: TRBV11-2; J: TRBJ2-7; CDR3: CIGSLEYSSSYEQYF; DNA: TGTATCGGCAGCTTAGAGTACTCCAGCTCCTACGAGCAGTACTTC
size: NA; D: NA; V: TRBV6-5; J: TRBJ2-2; CDR3: CASSYPVDGTREPFF; DNA: TGTGCCAGCAGTTACCCAGTGGACGGCACCAGGGAGCCGTTTTTT
size: NA; D: TRBD2; V: TRBV7-9; J: TRBJ2-7; CDR3: CASSYYGGGTYEQYF; DNA: TGTGCCAGTAGCTACTACGGCGGGGGTACCTACGAGCAGTACTTC
size: NA; D: NA; V: TRBV29-1; J: TRBJ1-2; CDR3: CSDREQGRASGYAF; DNA: TGCAGTGACAGAGAACAGGGTCGCGCCTCTGGCTACGCCTTC